Sequencing of this T cell receptor (beta chain) was carried out in a study of cytomegalovirus exposure and HLA in healthy donors. Trimming removed 1 base at V and 2 bases at J, with 6 bases between. This CDR3 region has 13 residues. Looked up from germline, CDR1 is SGHDT and CDR2 is YYEEEE. The study ran its PCR with 60 Vbeta and 13 Jbeta primers. Some clones are missing from TCRdb's copy, which holds only in-frame ones; the method was immunoSEQ multiplex PCR. The sample lists approximately 220,000 clones; approximately 79% were seen once. This chain connects TRBV5-6 to TRBJ1-2, with D hard to call. The receptor comes from a male donor in good health and CMV-seronegative. The sequenced material came from PBMCs. The CDR3 sequence: CASSLPGNYGYTF. In nucleotides, the CDR3 is TGTGCCAGCAGCTTGCCGGGGAACTATGGCTACACCTTC. The full variable domain, in which reference TRBV5-6 and TRBJ1-2 provide the parts outside the CDR3, is DAGVTQSPTHLIKTRGQQVTLRCSPKSGHDTVSWYQQALGQGPQFIFQYYEEEERQRGNFPDRFSGHQFPNYSSELNVNALLLGDSALYLCASSLPGNYGYTFGSGTRLTVV.